Listed here are 30 T cell receptor beta chains from one sample, sequenced in a study of blood T cell repertoires in COVID-19. TCRdb's table, derived via immunoSEQ multiplex PCR, lists solely in-frame clones and lacks some. The sample consists of about 94,000 clones, about four fifths of them appearing once. The sequenced sample was peripheral blood. These TCRs come from a human donor in a cohort sampled during active COVID-19.

The V gene is TRBV3-1 (or the pseudogene TRBV3-2), the J gene TRBJ2-6; possible D gene TRBD2, 6 bases. The CDR3 has 15 residues. Germline V CDR1 and CDR2: LGHDT, YNNKEL (reference sequence). The V and J ends lost 3 bases and 0 bases respectively, with 6 bases between them. The CDR3 here is CASSHGSSGANVLTF. In DNA, the CDR3 is TGTGCCAGCAGCCACGGGAGCTCTGGGGCCAACGTCCTGACTTTC.

The chain recombines TRBV28 with TRBJ2-7, with D perhaps matching TRBD1 (5 bases). The V end was cut by 6 bases, the J end by 1 base, with 10 bases between. The V gene's germline CDR1 is MDHEN and CDR2 SYDVKM. The CDR3 loop spans 13 amino acids. The DNA for the CDR3 is TGTGCCAGCAGACTGGGGCTTTCCTACGAGCAGTACTTC. Translating gives CASRLGLSYEQYF.

The V gene is TRBV11-2, the J gene TRBJ2-7, with 8 bases fitting TRBD1. CDR3 length: 17 residues. In germline, CDR1 is SGHAT, CDR2 FQNNGV. V trimming: 1 base; J trimming: 3 bases; junction bases outside the gene matches: 11. CDR3 amino acids: CASSLAHSGTGHYEQYF. As DNA, the CDR3 is TGTGCCAGCAGCTTAGCCCATTCCGGGACAGGACACTACGAGCAGTACTTC.

This chain links TRBV5-1 with TRBJ2-1; 8 bases align to TRBD2. The CDR3 spans 13 residues. The V gene's germline CDR1 is SGHRS and CDR2 YFSETQ. After removal of 6 bases from V and 16 bases from J, the junction contained 15 bases not matched to a gene. Written as DNA, the CDR3 is TGCGCCAGCAAGTTCTCGGAAGGAGCGGGAGAATTCTTC. The encoded protein is CASKFSEGAGEFF.

This chain joins TRBV10-3 and TRBJ1-2, with a possible D match to TRBD1 (6 bases). The CDR3 is 13 amino acids. Per germline, CDR1 ENHRY and CDR2 SYGVKD. The germline V and J ends were trimmed by 5 bases and 6 bases, with 13 bases remaining between them. DNA for the CDR3: TGTGCCATCAGTCCGACAGGTGTTAATGGCTACACCTTC. Protein: CAISPTGVNGYTF.

The V call is TRBV29-1, the J call TRBJ1-1; D is possibly TRBD1 (5 bases). Trimming pared 7 bases from V and 1 base from J, leaving 10 bases between. This CDR3 region has 12 residues. Germline lookup yields CDR1 SQVTM and CDR2 ANQGSEA. For the CDR3, the DNA is TGCAGCGCCATAAGGGGGAACACTGAAGCTTTCTTT. Protein product: CSAIRGNTEAFF.

The J gene is TRBJ1-5, the V gene TRBV7-9, with a possible D match to TRBD1 (5 bases). V lost 5 bases and J 7 bases, leaving 15 bases between the germline ends. The CDR3 covers 14 residues. Germline V CDR1 and CDR2: SEHNR, FQNEAQ (reference sequence). The CDR3 DNA sequence: TGTGCCAGCAGCACTAACCGGGGGGGACAGCCCCAGCATTTT. Residues: CASSTNRGGQPQHF.

This clone occurred a few times. V and J are TRBV7-9 and TRBJ1-2; 7 bases are shared with TRBD1. Losses at the gene ends were 5 bases for V and 6 bases for J; bases not matched to a gene: 3. Germline V gene lookup returns CDR1 SEHNR and CDR2 FQNEAQ (reference sequence). The CDR3 is 12 residues long. The CDR3 region is CASSQQGNGYTF. The CDR3, as DNA: TGTGCCAGCAGCCAACAGGGGAATGGCTACACCTTC. The full variable domain, rest sourced from reference TRBV7-9 and TRBJ1-2, is DTGVSQNPRHKITKRGQNVTFRCDPISEHNRLYWYRQTLGQGPEFLTYFQNEAQLEKSRLLSDRFSAERPKGSFSTLEIQRTEQGDSAMYLCASSQQGNGYTFGSGTRLTVV.

This chain links TRBV3-1 (or the pseudogene TRBV3-2) with TRBJ2-7; 8 bases match TRBD2. With 4 bases clipped from V and 3 bases from J, the junction kept 11 bases outside the gene matches. CDR3 length: 16 residues. CDR1 and CDR2 (germline): LGHDT, YNNKEL (reference sequence). CDR3: CASSLPPSGGNYEQYF. Written as DNA, the CDR3 is TGTGCCAGCAGCCTCCCCCCCTCGGGAGGGAACTACGAGCAGTACTTC.

The rearrangement links TRBV5-1 to TRBJ2-5, with a weak D call TRBD1 (7 bases). Germline loops: CDR1 SGHRS, CDR2 YFSETQ. V lost 0 bases and J lost 2, with 11 bases in between. This CDR3 has 15 amino acids. CDR3 region: CASSLGRGPQETQYF. DNA for the CDR3: TGCGCCAGCAGCTTGGGGAGGGGGCCTCAAGAGACCCAGTACTTC. Full variable domain (remainder filled in from reference TRBV5-1 and TRBJ2-5): KAGVTQTPRYLIKTRGQQVTLSCSPISGHRSVSWYQQTPGQGLQFLFEYFSETQRNKGNFPGRFSGRQFSNSRSEMNVSTLELGDSALYLCASSLGRGPQETQYFGPGTRLLVL.

The V and J genes are TRBV21-1 and TRBJ2-7; TRBD2 is taken as the D call from the table, unchecked against the DNA. TRBV21-1 has pseudogene status. The CDR3 runs to 18 residues. In DNA form, the CDR3 reads TGTGCCAGCAGCAAAGCACCCGGGACTAGCGGGAATCTCTACGATGAGTACTTC. Its translation: CASSKAPGTSGNLYDEYF.

A few counts support this clone. The V call is TRBV19, the J call TRBJ1-5, with 7 positions matching TRBD1. Germline V gene lookup returns CDR1 LNHDA and CDR2 SQIVND (reference sequence). The CDR3 is 15 amino acids. V lost 7 bases to trimming and J lost 6 bases; unmatched junction nucleotides: 12. CDR3: CASIRTRGQGQPQHF. The CDR3 nucleotides read TGTGCCAGTATCCGTACGAGGGGGCAGGGTCAGCCCCAGCATTTT.

The V and J genes are TRBV30 and TRBJ1-4; D unclear. Trimming took off 3 bases at V and 3 bases at J, with 14 bases between the two ends. Per the germline V gene, CDR1 is GTSNPN and CDR2 is SVGIG (reference sequence). This CDR3 contains 15 residues. The CDR3 DNA follows: TGTGCCTGGAGGGCCGCGGGTTCCGCTAATGAAAAACTGTTTTTT. It translates to CAWRAAGSANEKLFF. The whole variable domain, remainder taken from reference TRBV30 and TRBJ1-4, is SQTIHQWPATLVQPVGSPLSLECTVEGTSNPNLYWYRQAAGRGLQLLFYSVGIGQISSEVPQNLSASRPQDRQFILSSKKLLLSDSGFYLCAWRAAGSANEKLFFGSGTQLSVL.

The chain couples TRBV6-5 to TRBJ1-2, with 8 positions matching TRBD1. The CDR3 has 15 residues. V was clipped by 0 bases and J by 7 bases; unmatched bases: 7. Germline V gene lookup returns CDR1 MNHEY and CDR2 SVGAGI. The DNA of the CDR3 is TGTGCCAGCAGTTACTCAGGCAGGGGGCAGGGTGGCTACACCTTC. It is translated as CASSYSGRGQGGYTF.

This clone was seen a single time. This sequence joins TRBV15 and TRBJ1-2; 9 nucleotides line up with TRBD1. The CDR3 runs to 17 residues. Trimming removed 1 base from V and 10 bases from J; junction bases left unmatched: 16. Germline CDR1 LNHNV, CDR2 YYDKDF (reference sequence). The CDR3 loop reads CATSRARGGWTGEDYTF. CDR3 nucleotides: TGTGCCACCAGCAGAGCCCGGGGGGGATGGACAGGGGAGGACTACACCTTC.

CDR3 protein: CAIRTSGKSYEQYF. Here the CDR3 DNA reads TGTGCCATCAGGACTAGCGGGAAGAGCTACGAGCAGTACTTC. The chain is built from TRBV10-3 and TRBJ2-7; 11 bases are shared with TRBD2. This CDR3 is 14 amino acids long. Germline CDR1 is ENHRY and CDR2 is SYGVKD. V was clipped by 6 bases and J by 3 bases; unmatched bases: 4.

The V call is TRBV5-3, the J call TRBJ1-1; 8 positions agree with TRBD1. TRBV5-3 qualifies as an ORF whose function is uncertain. The V and J ends lost 4 bases and 1 base, in that order; junction bases with no gene match: 3. The CDR3 is made up of 14 amino acids. As DNA, the CDR3 is TGTGCCAGAAGCACTGGACAGGGGAACACTGAAGCTTTCTTT. Protein: CARSTGQGNTEAFF.

The rearrangement joins TRBV5-6 to TRBJ1-1; maybe TRBD1 (5 bases). V was clipped by 4 bases and J by 6 bases, with 13 bases between them. The CDR3 contains 13 residues. Germline assignment: CDR1 SGHDT and CDR2 YYEEEE. The CDR3 is CASSPVGGSEAFF. In nucleotides, the CDR3 is TGTGCCAGCAGCCCTGTGGGGGGTTCTGAAGCTTTCTTT.

The chain couples TRBV11-3 to TRBJ2-5; maybe TRBD2 (5 bases). With 1 base removed from V and 5 bases from J, the gap between germline ends came to 8 bases. This CDR3 has 13 residues. In germline, CDR1 is SGHNT, CDR2 YENEEA. As DNA, the CDR3 is TGTGCCAGCAGCTTAGGTGGCGGGGAGACCCAGTACTTC. Translated: CASSLGGGETQYF.

The rearrangement links TRBV19 to TRBJ1-2; the match to TRBD1 covers 8 bases. V trimming: 4 bases; J trimming: 8 bases; junction bases outside the gene matches: 6. The CDR3 is 13 amino acids. CDR1 LNHDA and CDR2 SQIVND come from the germline V gene (reference sequence). The CDR3, as DNA: TGTGCCAGTAGTACCCGACAGGGGTTGGGCTACACCTTC. Amino acids: CASSTRQGLGYTF.

This clone was counted between two and nine times. The chain uses TRBV19 and TRBJ1-5; D uncertain. V was shortened by 11 bases and J by 9 bases, with 8 bases between the two germline ends. There are 9 residues in the CDR3. Germline CDR1 is LNHDA and CDR2 is SQIVND (reference sequence). CDR3 residues: CARPGPQHF. The CDR3 DNA follows: TGTGCCCGTCCGGGGCCCCAGCATTTT. The complete variable domain, with remaining parts taken from reference TRBV19 and TRBJ1-5, reads DGGITQSPKYLFRKEGQNVTLSCEQNLNHDAMYWYRQDPGQGLRLIYYSQIVNDFQKGDIAEGYSVSREKKESFPLTVTSAQKNPTAFYLCARPGPQHFGDGTRLSIL.

This clone is a singleton in its sample. V is TRBV30 and J is TRBJ2-7; no reliable D call. Germline CDR1 is GTSNPN and CDR2 is SVGIG (reference sequence). The V end lost 6 bases, the J end lost 2 bases, and 20 bases lay between the germline ends. The length of the CDR3 is 15 residues. CDR3 sequence: CACKVRRLLTYEQYF. CDR3 in DNA: TGTGCCTGTAAGGTTCGCCGACTTCTTACCTACGAGCAGTACTTC.

This chain links TRBV10-1 with TRBJ1-3; no clear D gene. With 5 bases removed from V and 4 bases from J, the gap between germline ends came to 9 bases. CDR3 length: 13 amino acids. Looked up from germline, CDR1 is WNHNN and CDR2 is SYGVQD (reference sequence). In DNA, the CDR3 is TGCGCCAGCAGTCCGGCACAGGGAAACACCATATATTTT. This codes for CASSPAQGNTIYF.

The chain employs TRBV19 and TRBJ1-6; 7 bases match TRBD1. V shed 7 bases, J shed 5 bases, and the junction held 5 bases outside the gene matches. In germline, CDR1 is LNHDA, CDR2 SQIVND (reference sequence). This CDR3 region has 14 residues. The CDR3 nucleotides are TGTGCCAGTACCACCGGGACAGATAATTCACCCCTCCACTTT. Translating gives CASTTGTDNSPLHF.

This clone was seen more than once but under ten times. The genes are TRBV30 and TRBJ1-1; D remains ambiguous. Germline V CDR1 and CDR2: GTSNPN, SVGIG (reference sequence). This CDR3 is built from 11 residues. Trimming took off 4 bases at V and 10 bases at J, with 13 bases between the two ends. CDR3 region: CAWMFQVRAFF. In DNA form, the CDR3 reads TGTGCCTGGATGTTCCAGGTGCGAGCTTTCTTT.

V gene TRBV6-5 combines with J gene TRBJ1-3, with D tentatively TRBD1 (5 bases). The germline V gene has CDR1 MNHEY and CDR2 SVGAGI. The ends were cut back, 9 bases at V and 0 bases at J, with 12 bases in the middle. The CDR3 extends over 14 amino acids. The CDR3 bases are TGTGCCAGTTTCACAGGCGGCTCTGGAAACACCATATATTTT. Translating it yields CASFTGGSGNTIYF.

There are a few counts of this clone. The V gene is TRBV19, the J gene TRBJ1-1; no clear D. The CDR3 covers 14 residues. Germline CDR1 is LNHDA and CDR2 is SQIVND (reference sequence). With 3 bases removed from V and 1 base from J, the gap between germline ends came to 9 bases. The CDR3 here is CASSIEGGNTEAFF. CDR3 coding DNA: TGTGCCAGTAGTATTGAGGGAGGGAACACTGAAGCTTTCTTT.

This chain links TRBV30 with TRBJ2-5; D uncertain. The V gene's germline CDR1 is GTSNPN and CDR2 SVGIG (reference sequence). The CDR3 has 13 amino acids. Trimming pared 3 bases from V and 4 bases from J, leaving 12 bases between. For the CDR3, the DNA is TGTGCCTGGAGACCGGGTTCCCGAGAGACCCAGTACTTC. Its protein product is CAWRPGSRETQYF.

The V gene is TRBV19, the J gene TRBJ2-5; 7 nucleotides line up with TRBD2. Germline V CDR1 and CDR2: LNHDA, SQIVND (reference sequence). This CDR3 comprises 14 residues. The trim removed 3 bases at V and 4 bases at J, leaving 5 bases unmatched. CDR3 in amino acids: CASSIAGARETQYF. CDR3 DNA: TGTGCCAGTAGTATTGCGGGAGCGCGAGAGACCCAGTACTTC. Using reference TRBV19 and TRBJ2-5 for the parts outside the CDR3, the full variable domain is DGGITQSPKYLFRKEGQNVTLSCEQNLNHDAMYWYRQDPGQGLRLIYYSQIVNDFQKGDIAEGYSVSREKKESFPLTVTSAQKNPTAFYLCASSIAGARETQYFGPGTRLLVL.

This clone was observed once. The V gene is TRBV6-5, the J gene TRBJ2-7; 9 bases align to TRBD1. The CDR3 totals 14 residues. Germline-derived CDR1 and CDR2 are MNHEY and SVGAGI. The junction had 6 bases not matched to a gene; V was cut back by 6 bases and J by 3 bases. The CDR3 DNA reads TGTGCCAGCAGAGGACAGGGGTCCCTCTACGAGCAGTACTTC. This gives the protein CASRGQGSLYEQYF.